Presented here are 17 T cell receptor beta chains from one specimen sequenced in a study of tumor-infiltrating lymphocytes in primary liver carcinoma. Constant-region priming of roughly 0.45 ug total RNA yielded TCR beta cDNA. TCR beta libraries came from three nested multiplex PCR rounds using slightly modified ARM-PCR. TRBV1-TRBV30 forward primers paired with a C-beta reverse primer drove the first two PCR rounds, about 9 cycles each. TCRdb ran MiXCR on the multiplex PCR reads and lists one entry per CDR3 protein. The sample comprises about 92,000 distinct CDR3 sequences, just over 65% of which are singletons, and 27% rests with the top ten. For each extraction, RNA and DNA were obtained together from approximately 20-30 mg of unsorted bulk tissue. Sequencing was done on a sample of tumor-adjacent normal liver tissue. These receptors came from a man aged 35 to 55 with primary liver carcinoma and hepatitis B virus infection.

On this clonotype itself: One end of the junction does not line up with germline, which may come from a read error. The rearrangement links TRBV11-3 to TRBJ2-1, with TRBD2 identical over 8 bases. CDR1 and CDR2 (germline): SGHNT, YENEEA. This CDR3 region has 16 residues. The CDR3 loop reads CASGLGGASGYNEQFF. CDR3 bases: TGTGCTAGCGGCTTAGGGGGTGCTAGCGGGTACAACGAGCAGTTCTTC.

A note on this clonotype: This clone may be a read error of a much larger clone one base away. The gene calls are TRBV6-5 and TRBJ1-3, with D tentatively TRBD1 (5 bases). Germline V CDR1 and CDR2: MNHEY, SVGAGI. CDR3 length equals 14 residues. Here the CDR3 reads CASKGPKSGTTIYF. DNA of the CDR3: TGTGCCAGCAAGGGGCCGAAGTCTGGAACCACCATATATTTT.

Regarding this clonotype: Possible read error: a much larger clone is one base away. The chain links TRBV10-3 to TRBJ2-3; D ambiguous. The DNA end is more similar to TRBJ1-5, so the J call may be wrong. Germline values: CDR1 ENHRY, CDR2 SYGVKD. This CDR3 spans 13 amino acids. CDR3 sequence: CAKSGSSTDTQHF. The DNA for the CDR3 is TGTGCCAAGAGCGGGAGCTCAACAGATACGCAGCATTTT.

With respect to this clonotype: Given a much more abundant clone one base away, this may be a read error. The J gene is TRBJ1-4, the V gene TRBV29-1, with 9 bases aligning to TRBD1. The germline CDR1 and CDR2 sequences are SQVTM and ANQGSEA. CDR3 length: 16 residues. Trimming cost V 4 bases and J 12 bases; bases outside gene matches: 18. DNA of the CDR3: TGCAGCGTTGGAATACAGGGGGCGAAGATGGGAGAAGAACTGTTTTTT. Amino acid sequence: CSVGIQGAKMGEELFF.

As concerns this clonotype: A much larger clone sits a single nucleotide away, making a read error possible. The rearrangement uses TRBV29-1 and TRBJ1-1; possibly TRBD1 for D (5 bases). Germline lookup yields CDR1 SQVTM and CDR2 ANQGSEA. The CDR3 runs 11 residues. The CDR3 DNA is TGCGGCGTGACTTCGGGGGGAGAGGCTTTCTTT. As protein: CGVTSGGEAFF. The whole variable domain, remainder taken from reference TRBV29-1 and TRBJ1-1, is SAVISQKPSRDICQRGTSLTIQCQVDSQVTMMFWYRQQPGQSLTLIATANQGSEATYESGFVIDKFPISRPNLTFSTLTVSNMSPEDSSIYLCGVTSGGEAFFGQGTRLTVV.

Comments on this clonotype: No conserved phenylalanine or tryptophan is present at the end of the CDR3, so a read error is the likely explanation. The DNA is omitted, as the CDR3 cannot be located on it reliably, and the CDR3 follows TCRdb's listing. This chain uses TRBV11-2 with TRBJ2-7; the table's D call of TRBD1 was not tested on the DNA. Germline CDR1 reads SGHAT; CDR2 reads FQNNGV. The CDR3 comprises 14 residues, both ends counted. The CDR3 reads CASSLTDRAYEQHL.

For this clonotype: The junction differs from germline at one of its ends, possibly a read error. This CDR3 reads CASSQVGTSAYEQYF. The DNA of the CDR3 is TGTGCCAGCAGCCAGGTTGGGACTAGCGCTTACGAGCAATACTTC. The chain links TRBV6-6 to TRBJ2-7; 10 bases map to TRBD2. This CDR3 spans 15 amino acids. Germline V gene sequence: CDR1 MNHNY, CDR2 SVGAGI (reference sequence).

This clonotype was observed once. Since the CDR3 does not end with the conserved phenylalanine or tryptophan, this likely comes from a read error. The chain joins TRBV28 to TRBJ2-7; a weak D match, TRBD1 (6 bases). The CDR3 length is 16 residues. Trimming removed 4 bases at V and 2 bases at J, with 18 bases between. Germline loops: CDR1 MDHEN, CDR2 SYDVKM. The CDR3 DNA follows: TGTGCCAGCAGTTCCCCTGGGACAAGCTTGGCCTACGAGCAGTACTCC. As protein: CASSSPGTSLAYEQYS.

This clonotype occurred a few times. A much bigger clone sits one base away, suggesting this may be a read error. The CDR3 nucleotides are TGTGCCAACAGCTTCGGTGGTAACAGGGGAAAGTACGAGCGGTACTTC. It encodes CANSFGGNRGKYERYF. The rearrangement joins TRBV11-2 to TRBJ2-7; TRBD1 matches 7 bases. CDR1 and CDR2 (germline): SGHAT, FQNNGV. This CDR3 has 16 residues.

The chain uses TRBV29-1 and TRBJ2-1; D unresolved. Deletions cut 4 bases from V and 5 bases from J, with 12 bases between. Germline CDR1 reads SQVTM; CDR2 reads ANQGSEA. The CDR3 covers 13 residues. CDR3 in amino acids: CSVGELNHNEQFF. The CDR3 nucleotides read TGCAGCGTTGGTGAGTTAAACCACAATGAGCAGTTCTTC.

There are a few counts of this clonotype. A much larger clone differs by one base, so this may be a read error. The chain recombines TRBV6-1 with TRBJ1-1; D not resolved. Germline CDR1 MNHNS, CDR2 SASEGT. Trimming removed 5 bases from V and 4 bases from J, with 11 bases in between. The CDR3 loop spans 13 amino acids. The chain's CDR3 is CASSPTPSTEAFF. CDR3 DNA: TGTGCCAGCAGTCCGACACCGAGCACTGAAGCTTTCTTT.

On this clonotype itself: An end of the junction differs from the germline gene, which may be a read error. The rearrangement uses TRBV11-1 and TRBJ2-5; the D gene is possibly TRBD2 (5 bases). From germline, CDR1 is SGHAT and CDR2 FQDESV (reference sequence). CDR3 length: 19 residues. CDR3 region: CANSPSPKVRKDFQETQYF. In DNA, the CDR3 is TGTGCCAACAGCCCGTCCCCGAAGGTCAGGAAGGACTTCCAAGAGACCCAGTATTTC.

This clonotype was found once. This chain uses TRBV7-3 with TRBJ2-1; 10 nucleotides agree with TRBD2. The V segment lost 5 bases and the J segment 6 bases; nucleotides outside the gene matches: 7. Germline V gives CDR1 SGHTA, CDR2 FQGTGA. This CDR3 comprises 15 residues. The CDR3 spells CASSTLAGVGNEQFF. As DNA, the CDR3 is TGTGCCAGCAGCACCCTAGCGGGAGTAGGCAATGAGCAGTTCTTC. Full variable domain (rest looked up from reference TRBV7-3 and TRBJ2-1): GAGVSQTPSNKVTEKGKYVELRCDPISGHTALYWYRQSLGQGPEFLIYFQGTGAADDSGLPNDRFFAVRPEGSVSTLKIQRTERGDSAVYLCASSTLAGVGNEQFFGPGTRLTVL.

A note on this clonotype: This may be a read error: a much more frequent sequence differs by one nucleotide. V usage is TRBV10-3 and J usage is TRBJ2-7, with 13 nucleotides matching TRBD2. The CDR3 is 15 residues long. Germline CDR1 ENHRY, CDR2 SYGVKD. As DNA, the CDR3 is TGTGCCATCAGTCAACTAGCGGGAGGGCAGGACGAGCACTACTTC. Translation: CAISQLAGGQDEHYF.

This chain links TRBV10-3 with TRBJ1-1; no reliable D call. In germline, CDR1 is ENHRY, CDR2 SYGVKD. Trimming took off 7 bases at V and 1 base at J, with 16 bases between the two ends. This CDR3 has 15 residues. This CDR3 is CAINKSVGGNTEAFF. The CDR3 coding sequence is TGTGCCATCAATAAGTCGGTGGGCGGGAACACTGAAGCTTTCTTT.

This clonotype came up once. The CDR3 loop is CASSLITGAGSSLHF. The CDR3 DNA reads TGTGCCAGCAGCTTAATCACAGGGGCCGGATCATCACTCCACTTT. The V call is TRBV11-1, the J call TRBJ1-6; the match to TRBD1 covers 7 bases. Germline values: CDR1 SGHAT, CDR2 FQDESV (reference sequence). CDR3 length: 15 residues. V shed 2 bases and J 16 bases; nucleotides not matched to a gene: 14.

This clonotype was observed a handful of times. The rearrangement links TRBV7-9 to TRBJ1-1; a possible D gene is TRBD1 (5 bases). The germline CDR1 and CDR2 sequences are SEHNR and FQNEAQ (reference sequence). V was trimmed by 8 bases and J by 10 bases, leaving 14 bases between them. The CDR3 runs to 11 residues. CDR3 sequence: CASGRDVGAFF. In DNA, the CDR3 is TGTGCCAGCGGGAGGGACGTGGGAGCTTTCTTT.